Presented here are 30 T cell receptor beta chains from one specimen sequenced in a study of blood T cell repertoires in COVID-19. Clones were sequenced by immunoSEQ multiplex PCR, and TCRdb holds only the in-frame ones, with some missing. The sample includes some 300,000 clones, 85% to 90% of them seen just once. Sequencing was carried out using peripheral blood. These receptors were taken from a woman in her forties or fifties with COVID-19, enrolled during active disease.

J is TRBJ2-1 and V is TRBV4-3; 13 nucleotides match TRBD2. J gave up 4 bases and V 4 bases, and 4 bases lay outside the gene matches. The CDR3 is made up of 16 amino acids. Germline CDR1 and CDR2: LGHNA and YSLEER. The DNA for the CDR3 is TGCGCCAGCAGCCTGGGACTAGCGGGGAGATACAATGAGCAGTTCTTC. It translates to CASSLGLAGRYNEQFF.

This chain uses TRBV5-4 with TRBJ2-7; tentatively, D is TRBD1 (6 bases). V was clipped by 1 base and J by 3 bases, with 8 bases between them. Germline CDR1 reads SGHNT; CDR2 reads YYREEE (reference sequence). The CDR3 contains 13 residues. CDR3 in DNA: TGTGCCAGCAGCTTGACAGGGAACTACGAGCAGTACTTC. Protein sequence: CASSLTGNYEQYF.

CDR3 coding DNA: TGTGCCAGTAGTAATTGGGCAGGGGGCGGACAAGAGACCCAGTACTTC. The encoded protein is CASSNWAGGGQETQYF. V usage is TRBV19 and J usage is TRBJ2-5, with 8 bases matching TRBD1. The germline V gene encodes CDR1 LNHDA and CDR2 SQIVND (reference sequence). With V trimmed by 4 bases and J by 2 bases, 9 bases remained unmatched. The CDR3 consists of 16 residues.

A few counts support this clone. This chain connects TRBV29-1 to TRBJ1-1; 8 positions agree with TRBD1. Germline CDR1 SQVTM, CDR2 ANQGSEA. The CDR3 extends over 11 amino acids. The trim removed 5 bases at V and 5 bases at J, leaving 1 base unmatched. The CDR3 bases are TGCAGCGTTTACAGGGGGACTGAAGCTTTCTTT. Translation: CSVYRGTEAFF.

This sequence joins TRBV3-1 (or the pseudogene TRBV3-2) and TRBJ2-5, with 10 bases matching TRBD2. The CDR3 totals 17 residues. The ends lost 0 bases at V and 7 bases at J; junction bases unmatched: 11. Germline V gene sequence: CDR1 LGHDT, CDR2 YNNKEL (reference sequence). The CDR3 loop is CASSQDPASGSFVTQYF. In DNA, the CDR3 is TGTGCCAGCAGCCAAGATCCGGCTAGCGGGAGCTTCGTGACCCAGTACTTC.

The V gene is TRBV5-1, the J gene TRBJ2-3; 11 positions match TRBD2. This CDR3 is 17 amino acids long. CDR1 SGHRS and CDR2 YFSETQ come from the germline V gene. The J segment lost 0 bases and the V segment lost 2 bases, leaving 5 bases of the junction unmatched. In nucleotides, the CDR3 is TGCGCCAGCAGCTTACGGGGGACTAGCGGTAGCACAGATACGCAGTATTTT. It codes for CASSLRGTSGSTDTQYF.

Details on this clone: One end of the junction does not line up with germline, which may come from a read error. The CDR3 reads CASVLGQNTEAFF. The DNA for the CDR3 is TGTGCTAGTGTTTTGGGACAGAACACTGAAGCTTTCTTT. V usage is TRBV12-5 and J usage is TRBJ1-1; D might be TRBD1 (6 bases). The germline V gene has CDR1 LGHNT and CDR2 FRNRAP. The CDR3 runs 13 residues.

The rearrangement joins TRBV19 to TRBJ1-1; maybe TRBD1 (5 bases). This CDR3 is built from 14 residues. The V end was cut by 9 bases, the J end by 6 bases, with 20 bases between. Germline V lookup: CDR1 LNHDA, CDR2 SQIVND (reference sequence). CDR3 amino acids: CASKDTGEVAEAFF. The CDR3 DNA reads TGTGCCAGCAAAGATACAGGAGAGGTTGCTGAAGCTTTCTTT.

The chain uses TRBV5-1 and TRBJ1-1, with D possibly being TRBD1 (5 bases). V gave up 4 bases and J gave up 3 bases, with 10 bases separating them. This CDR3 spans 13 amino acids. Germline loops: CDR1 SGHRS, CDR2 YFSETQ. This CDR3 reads CASSLTVDTEAFF. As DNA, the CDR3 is TGCGCCAGCAGCCTGACAGTGGACACTGAAGCTTTCTTT.

CDR3 coding DNA: TGTGCCAGCAGTGGACAGGGGCCAAACTCTGGAAACACCATATATTTT. This sequence encodes CASSGQGPNSGNTIYF. The chain combines TRBV2 with TRBJ1-3; 8 bases fit TRBD1. CDR3 length equals 16 residues. Germline CDR1 SNHLY, CDR2 FYNNEI. V shed 4 bases and J 0 bases; nucleotides not matched to a gene: 5.

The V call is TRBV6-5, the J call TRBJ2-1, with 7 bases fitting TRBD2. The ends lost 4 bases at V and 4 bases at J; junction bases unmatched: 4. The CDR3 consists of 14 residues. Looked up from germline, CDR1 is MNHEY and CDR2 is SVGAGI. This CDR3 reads CASSSGTKYNEQFF. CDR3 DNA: TGTGCCAGCAGTTCCGGGACTAAGTACAATGAGCAGTTCTTC.

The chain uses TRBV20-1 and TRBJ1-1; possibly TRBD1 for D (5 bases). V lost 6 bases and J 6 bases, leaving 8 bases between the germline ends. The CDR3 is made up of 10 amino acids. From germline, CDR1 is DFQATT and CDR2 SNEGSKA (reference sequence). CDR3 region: CSAPTAEAFF. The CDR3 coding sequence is TGCAGTGCCCCGACAGCTGAAGCTTTCTTT.

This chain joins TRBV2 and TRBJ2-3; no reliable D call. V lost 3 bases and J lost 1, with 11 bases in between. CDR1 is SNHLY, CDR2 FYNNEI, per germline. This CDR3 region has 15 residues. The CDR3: CASSDDAAGTDTQYF. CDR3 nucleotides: TGTGCCAGCAGTGATGATGCGGCGGGCACAGATACGCAGTATTTT.

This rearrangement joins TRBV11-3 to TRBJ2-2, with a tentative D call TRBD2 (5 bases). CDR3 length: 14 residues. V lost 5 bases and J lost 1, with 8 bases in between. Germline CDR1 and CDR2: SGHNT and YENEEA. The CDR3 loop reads CASSTSGNTGELFF. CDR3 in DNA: TGTGCCAGCAGCACAAGCGGGAACACCGGGGAGCTGTTTTTT.

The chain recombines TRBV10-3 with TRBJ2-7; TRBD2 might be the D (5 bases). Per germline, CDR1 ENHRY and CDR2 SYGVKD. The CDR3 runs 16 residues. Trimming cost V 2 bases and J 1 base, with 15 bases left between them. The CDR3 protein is CAISEPGVGNSYEQYF. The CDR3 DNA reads TGTGCCATCAGTGAGCCCGGGGTGGGGAATTCCTACGAGCAGTACTTC.

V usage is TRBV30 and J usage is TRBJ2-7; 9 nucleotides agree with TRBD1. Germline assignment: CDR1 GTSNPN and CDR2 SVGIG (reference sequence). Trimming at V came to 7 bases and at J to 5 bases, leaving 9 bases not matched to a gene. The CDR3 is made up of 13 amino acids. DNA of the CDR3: TGTGCCTCCCCGGGACAGGGAGGAGACGAGCAGTACTTC. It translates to CASPGQGGDEQYF.

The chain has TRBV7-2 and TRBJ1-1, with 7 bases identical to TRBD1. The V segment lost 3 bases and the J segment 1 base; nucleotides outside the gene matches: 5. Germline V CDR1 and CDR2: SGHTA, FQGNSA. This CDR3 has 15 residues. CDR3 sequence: CASSFLGTANTEAFF. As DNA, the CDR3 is TGTGCCAGCAGCTTCCTGGGGACAGCGAACACTGAAGCTTTCTTT.

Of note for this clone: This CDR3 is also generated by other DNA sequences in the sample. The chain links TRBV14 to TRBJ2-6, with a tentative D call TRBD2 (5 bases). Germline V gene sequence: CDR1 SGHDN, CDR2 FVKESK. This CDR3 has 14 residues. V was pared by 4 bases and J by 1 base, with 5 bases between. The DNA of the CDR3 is TGTGCCAGCAGCCCGGGGTCTGGGGCCAACGTCCTGACTTTC. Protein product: CASSPGSGANVLTF.

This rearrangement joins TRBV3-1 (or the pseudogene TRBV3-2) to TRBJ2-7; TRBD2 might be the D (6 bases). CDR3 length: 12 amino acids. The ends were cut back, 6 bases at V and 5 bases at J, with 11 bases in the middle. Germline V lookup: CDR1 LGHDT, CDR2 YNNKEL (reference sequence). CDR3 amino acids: CASRGGDNEQYF. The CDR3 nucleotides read TGTGCCAGCAGAGGAGGGGATAACGAGCAGTACTTC.

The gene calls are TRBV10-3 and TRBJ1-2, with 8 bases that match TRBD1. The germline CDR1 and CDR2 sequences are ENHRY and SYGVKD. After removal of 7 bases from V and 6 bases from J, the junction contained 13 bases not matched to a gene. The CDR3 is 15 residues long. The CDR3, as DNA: TGTGCCATCACAGGGGGCACGACTTTCGGCCATGGCTACACCTTC. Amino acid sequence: CAITGGTTFGHGYTF.

As DNA, the CDR3 is TGTGCCAGCTCACAGACAGTGTCAGCTGAAGCTTTCTTT. Protein sequence: CASSQTVSAEAFF. This sequence joins TRBV18 and TRBJ1-1, with a weak D call TRBD1 (5 bases). Germline CDR1 reads KGHSH; CDR2 reads LQKENI. This CDR3 is 13 amino acids long. Trimming took 4 bases from V and 6 from J, leaving 12 bases between them.

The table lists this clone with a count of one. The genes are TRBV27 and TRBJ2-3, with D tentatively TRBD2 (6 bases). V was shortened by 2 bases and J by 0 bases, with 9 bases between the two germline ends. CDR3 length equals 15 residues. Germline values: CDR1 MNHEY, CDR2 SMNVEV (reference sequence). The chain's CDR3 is CASSLGGYSTDTQYF. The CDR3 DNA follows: TGTGCCAGCAGTTTAGGGGGGTATAGCACAGATACGCAGTATTTT.

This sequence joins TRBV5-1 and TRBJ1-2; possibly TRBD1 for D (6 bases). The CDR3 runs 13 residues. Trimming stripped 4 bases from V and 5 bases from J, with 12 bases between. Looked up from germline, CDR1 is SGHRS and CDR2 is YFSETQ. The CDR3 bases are TGCGCCAGCAGCCATCGACAGGAGTATGGCTACACCTTC. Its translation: CASSHRQEYGYTF.

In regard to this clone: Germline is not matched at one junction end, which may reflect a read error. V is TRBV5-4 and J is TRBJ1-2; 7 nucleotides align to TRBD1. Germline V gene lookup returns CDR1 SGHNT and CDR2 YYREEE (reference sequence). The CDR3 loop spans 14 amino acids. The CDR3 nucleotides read TGTGCCGGCAGCTGGGACAGATGGGGGTATGGCTACACCTTC. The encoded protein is CAGSWDRWGYGYTF.

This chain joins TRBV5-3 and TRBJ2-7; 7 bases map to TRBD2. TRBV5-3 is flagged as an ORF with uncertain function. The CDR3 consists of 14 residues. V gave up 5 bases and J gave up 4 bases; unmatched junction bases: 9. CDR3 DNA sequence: TGTGCCAGAAGGACGCCTAGCGGCTCATACGAGCAGTACTTC. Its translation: CARRTPSGSYEQYF.

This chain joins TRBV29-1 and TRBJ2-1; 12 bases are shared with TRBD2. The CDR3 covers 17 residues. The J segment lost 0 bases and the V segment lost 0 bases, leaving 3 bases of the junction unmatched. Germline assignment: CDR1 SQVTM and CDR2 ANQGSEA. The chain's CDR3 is CSVEDRGLAGSYNEQFF. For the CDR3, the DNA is TGCAGCGTTGAAGATCGGGGACTAGCGGGCTCCTACAATGAGCAGTTCTTC.

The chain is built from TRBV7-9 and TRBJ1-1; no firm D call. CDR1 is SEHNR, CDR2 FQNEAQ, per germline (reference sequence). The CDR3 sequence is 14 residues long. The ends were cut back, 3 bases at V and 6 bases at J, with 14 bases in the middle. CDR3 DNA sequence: TGTGCCAGCAGCTTTGTGGCTGGGCTCCCTGAAGCTTTCTTT. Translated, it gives CASSFVAGLPEAFF.

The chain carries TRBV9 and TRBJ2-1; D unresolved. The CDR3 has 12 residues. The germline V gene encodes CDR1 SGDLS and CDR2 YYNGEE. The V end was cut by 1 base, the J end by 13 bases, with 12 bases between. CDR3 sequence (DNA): TGTGCCAGCAGCGTAACCCCGGGTACCCAGTTCTTC. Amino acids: CASSVTPGTQFF.

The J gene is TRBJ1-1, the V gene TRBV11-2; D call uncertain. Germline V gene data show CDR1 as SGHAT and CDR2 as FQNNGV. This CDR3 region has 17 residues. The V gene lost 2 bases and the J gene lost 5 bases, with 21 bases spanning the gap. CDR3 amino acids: CASSLRPRGEGWTEAFF. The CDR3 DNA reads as TGTGCCAGCAGCTTACGCCCCCGTGGGGAGGGATGGACTGAAGCTTTCTTT.

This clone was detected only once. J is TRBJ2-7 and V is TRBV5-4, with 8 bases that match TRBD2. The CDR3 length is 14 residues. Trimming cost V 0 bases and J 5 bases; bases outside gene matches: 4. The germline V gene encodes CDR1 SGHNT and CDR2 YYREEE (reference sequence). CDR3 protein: CASSLVGGRNEQYF. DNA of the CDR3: TGTGCCAGCAGCTTGGTAGGCGGGAGGAACGAGCAGTACTTC.